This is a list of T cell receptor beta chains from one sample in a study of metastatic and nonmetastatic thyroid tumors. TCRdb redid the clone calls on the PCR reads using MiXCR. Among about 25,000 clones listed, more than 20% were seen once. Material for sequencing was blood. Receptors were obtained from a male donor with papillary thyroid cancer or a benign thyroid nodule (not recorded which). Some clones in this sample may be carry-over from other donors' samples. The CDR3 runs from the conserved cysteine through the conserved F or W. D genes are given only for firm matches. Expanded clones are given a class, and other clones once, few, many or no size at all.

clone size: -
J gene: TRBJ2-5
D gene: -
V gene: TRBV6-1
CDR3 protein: CAISHRDEETQYF
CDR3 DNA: TGTGCCATCAGCCACCGGGATGAAGAGACCCAGTACTTC

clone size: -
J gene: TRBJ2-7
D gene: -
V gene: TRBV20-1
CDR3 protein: CSATKSSLPEGYEQYF
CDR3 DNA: TGCAGTGCGACCAAATCGTCTCTCCCGGAGGGCTACGAGCAGTACTTC

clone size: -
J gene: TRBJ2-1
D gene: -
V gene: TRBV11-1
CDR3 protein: CAISLAGGTTSAELFF
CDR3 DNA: TGTGCCATCAGCTTAGCGGGTGGGACAACCTCTGCAGAGCTGTTCTTC

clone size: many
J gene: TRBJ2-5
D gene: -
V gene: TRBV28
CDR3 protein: CASSPGGPGETQYF
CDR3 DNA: TGTGCCAGCAGTCCAGGAGGGCCGGGAGAGACCCAGTACTTC

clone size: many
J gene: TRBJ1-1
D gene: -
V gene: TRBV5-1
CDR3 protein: CASSLSPRNTEAFF
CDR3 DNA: TGCGCCAGCAGCTTGTCCCCGAGGAACACTGAAGCTTTCTTT

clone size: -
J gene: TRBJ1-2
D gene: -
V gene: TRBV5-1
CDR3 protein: CASSSERANYGNTF
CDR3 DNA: TGCGCCAGCAGCTCGGAAAGGGCTAACTATGGCAACACCTTC

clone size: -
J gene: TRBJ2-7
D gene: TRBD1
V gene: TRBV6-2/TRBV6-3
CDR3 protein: CASSYWMRMGYRGSYNEQYF
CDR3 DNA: TGTGCCAGCAGTTACTGGATGCGGATGGGATACAGGGGTTCCTACAATGAGCAGTACTTC

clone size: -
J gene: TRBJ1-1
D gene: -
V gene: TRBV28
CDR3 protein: CASIDSGSTEAFF
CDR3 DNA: TGTGCCAGCATCGACAGCGGAAGTACTGAAGCTTTCTTT

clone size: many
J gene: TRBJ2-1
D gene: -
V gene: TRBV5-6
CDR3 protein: CASSWGDTYNEQFF
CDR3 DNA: TGTGCCAGCAGCTGGGGGGACACCTACAATGAGCAGTTCTTC

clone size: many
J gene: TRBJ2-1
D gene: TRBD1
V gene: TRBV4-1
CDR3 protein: CASSQGDSIRTFF
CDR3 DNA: TGCGCCAGCAGCCAAGGGGACAGTATCCGCACCTTCTTC

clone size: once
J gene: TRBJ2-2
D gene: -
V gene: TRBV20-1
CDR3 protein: CSARVGGNTCELFF
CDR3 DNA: TGCAGTGCTAGAGTAGGAGGGAACACCTGCGAGCTGTTTTTT

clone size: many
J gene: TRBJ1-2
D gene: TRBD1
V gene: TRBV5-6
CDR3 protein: CASSFRQGTPYGYTF
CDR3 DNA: TGTGCCAGCAGCTTCCGACAGGGAACCCCATATGGCTACACCTTC